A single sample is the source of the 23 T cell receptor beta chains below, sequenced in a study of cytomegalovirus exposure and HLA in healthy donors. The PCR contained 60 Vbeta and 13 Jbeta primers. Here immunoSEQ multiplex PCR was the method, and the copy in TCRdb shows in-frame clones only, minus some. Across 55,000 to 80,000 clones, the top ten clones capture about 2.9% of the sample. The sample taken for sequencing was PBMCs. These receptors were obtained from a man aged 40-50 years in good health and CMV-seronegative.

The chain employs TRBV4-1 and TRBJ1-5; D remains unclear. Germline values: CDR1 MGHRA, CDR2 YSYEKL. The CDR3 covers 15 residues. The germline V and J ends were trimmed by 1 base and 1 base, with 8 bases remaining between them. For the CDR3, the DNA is TGCGCCAGCAGCCAAGTTTCTTTGAGCAATCAGCCCCAGCATTTT. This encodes CASSQVSLSNQPQHF.

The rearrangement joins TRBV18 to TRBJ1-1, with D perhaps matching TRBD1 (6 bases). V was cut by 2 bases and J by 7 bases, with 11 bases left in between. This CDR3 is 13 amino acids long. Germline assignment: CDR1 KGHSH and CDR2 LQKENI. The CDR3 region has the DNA TGTGCCAGCTCACCAAGGCAGGGGAATGAAGCTTTCTTT. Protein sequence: CASSPRQGNEAFF. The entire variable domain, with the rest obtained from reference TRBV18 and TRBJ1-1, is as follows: NAGVMQNPRHLVRRRGQEARLRCSPMKGHSHVYWYRQLPEEGLKFMVYLQKENIIDESGMPKERFSAEFPKEGPSILRIQQVVRGDSAAYFCASSPRQGNEAFFGQGTRLTVV.

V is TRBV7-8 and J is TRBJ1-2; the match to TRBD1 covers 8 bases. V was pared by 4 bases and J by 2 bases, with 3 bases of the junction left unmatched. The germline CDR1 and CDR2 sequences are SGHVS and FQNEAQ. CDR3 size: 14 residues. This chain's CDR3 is CASSSRDRNYGYTF. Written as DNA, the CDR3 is TGTGCCAGCAGCTCCCGGGACAGGAACTATGGCTACACCTTC.

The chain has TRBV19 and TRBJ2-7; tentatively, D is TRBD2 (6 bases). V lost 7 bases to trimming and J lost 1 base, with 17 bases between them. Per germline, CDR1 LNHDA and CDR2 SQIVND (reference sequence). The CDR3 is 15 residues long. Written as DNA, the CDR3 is TGTGCCAGTAAGCTGGCGGGGAGAGGATCCTACGAGCAGTACTTC. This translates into CASKLAGRGSYEQYF.

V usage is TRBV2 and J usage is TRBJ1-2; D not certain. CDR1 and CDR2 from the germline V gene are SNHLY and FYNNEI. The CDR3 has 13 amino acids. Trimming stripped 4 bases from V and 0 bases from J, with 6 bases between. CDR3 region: CASSATANYGYTF. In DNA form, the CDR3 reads TGTGCCAGCAGTGCTACAGCTAACTATGGCTACACCTTC. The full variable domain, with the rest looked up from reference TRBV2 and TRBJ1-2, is EPEVTQTPSHQVTQMGQEVILRCVPISNHLYFYWYRQILGQKVEFLVSFYNNEISEKSEIFDDQFSVERPDGSNFTLKIRSTKLEDSAMYFCASSATANYGYTFGSGTRLTVV.

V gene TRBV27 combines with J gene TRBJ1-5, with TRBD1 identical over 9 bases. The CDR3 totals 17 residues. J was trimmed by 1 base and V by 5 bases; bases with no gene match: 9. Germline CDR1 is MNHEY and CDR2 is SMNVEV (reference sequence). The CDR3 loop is CASSNTGGGLSNQPQHF. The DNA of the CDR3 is TGTGCCAGCAGTAACACAGGGGGCGGGTTGAGCAATCAGCCCCAGCATTTT.

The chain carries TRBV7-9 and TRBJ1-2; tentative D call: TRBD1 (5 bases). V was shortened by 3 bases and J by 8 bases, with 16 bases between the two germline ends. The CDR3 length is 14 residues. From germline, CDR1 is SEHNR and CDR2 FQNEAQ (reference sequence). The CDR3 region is CASSLGDSRFGYTF. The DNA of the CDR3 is TGTGCCAGCAGCTTGGGGGACTCTAGGTTCGGCTACACCTTC. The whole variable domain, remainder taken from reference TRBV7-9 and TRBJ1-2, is DTGVSQNPRHKITKRGQNVTFRCDPISEHNRLYWYRQTLGQGPEFLTYFQNEAQLEKSRLLSDRFSAERPKGSFSTLEIQRTEQGDSAMYLCASSLGDSRFGYTFGSGTRLTVV.

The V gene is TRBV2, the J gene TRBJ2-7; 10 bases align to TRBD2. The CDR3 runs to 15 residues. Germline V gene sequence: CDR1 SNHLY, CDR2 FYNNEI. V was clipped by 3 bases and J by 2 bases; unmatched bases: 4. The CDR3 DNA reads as TGTGCCAGCAGTGACCCCCTAGCGGGGGCCTACGAGCAGTACTTC. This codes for CASSDPLAGAYEQYF.

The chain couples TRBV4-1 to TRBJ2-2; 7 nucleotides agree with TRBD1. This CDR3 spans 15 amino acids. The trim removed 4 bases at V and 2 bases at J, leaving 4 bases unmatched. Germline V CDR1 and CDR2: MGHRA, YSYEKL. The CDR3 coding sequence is TGCGCCAGCAGCCTTCGACAGGGCAACACCGGGGAGCTGTTTTTT. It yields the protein CASSLRQGNTGELFF.

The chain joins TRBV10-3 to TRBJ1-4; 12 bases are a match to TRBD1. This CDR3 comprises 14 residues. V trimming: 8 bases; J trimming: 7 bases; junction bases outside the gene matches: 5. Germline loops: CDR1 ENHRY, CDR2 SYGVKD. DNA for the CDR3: TGTGCCATCGGGGGACAGGGGGCTGGTGAAAAACTGTTTTTT. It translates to CAIGGQGAGEKLFF.

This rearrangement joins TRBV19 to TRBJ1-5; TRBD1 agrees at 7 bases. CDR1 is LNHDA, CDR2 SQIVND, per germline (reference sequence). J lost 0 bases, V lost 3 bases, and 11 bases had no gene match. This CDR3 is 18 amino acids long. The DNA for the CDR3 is TGTGCCAGTAGTATGGGCGGACAGGCCATAATTAGCAATCAGCCCCAGCATTTT. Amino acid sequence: CASSMGGQAIISNQPQHF.

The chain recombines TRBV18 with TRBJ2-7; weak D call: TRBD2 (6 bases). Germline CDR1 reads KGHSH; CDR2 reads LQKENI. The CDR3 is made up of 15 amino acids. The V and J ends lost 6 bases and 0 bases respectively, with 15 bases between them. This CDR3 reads CASSSIAGSSYEQYF. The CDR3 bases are TGTGCCAGCTCCTCGATCGCGGGAAGCTCCTACGAGCAGTACTTC.

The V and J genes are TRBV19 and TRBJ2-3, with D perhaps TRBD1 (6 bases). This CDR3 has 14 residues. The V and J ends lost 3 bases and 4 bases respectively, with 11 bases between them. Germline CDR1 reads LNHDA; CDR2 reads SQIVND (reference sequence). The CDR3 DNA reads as TGTGCCAGTAGTATGGGCAGGGGAGCAGATACGCAGTATTTT. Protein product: CASSMGRGADTQYF.

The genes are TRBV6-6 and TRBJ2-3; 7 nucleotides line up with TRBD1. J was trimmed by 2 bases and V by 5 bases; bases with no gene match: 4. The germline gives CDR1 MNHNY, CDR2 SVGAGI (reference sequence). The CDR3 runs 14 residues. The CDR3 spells CASSKDRLTDTQYF. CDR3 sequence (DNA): TGTGCCAGCAGTAAGGACAGGCTCACAGATACGCAGTATTTT.

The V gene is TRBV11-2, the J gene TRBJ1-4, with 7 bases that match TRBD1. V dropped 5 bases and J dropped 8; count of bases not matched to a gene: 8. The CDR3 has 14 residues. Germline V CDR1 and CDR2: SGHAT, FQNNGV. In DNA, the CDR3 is TGTGCCAGCAGCCTCCGACAGGGAGACGAAAAACTGTTTTTT. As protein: CASSLRQGDEKLFF. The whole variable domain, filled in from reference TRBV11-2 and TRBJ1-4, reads EAGVAQSPRYKIIEKRQSVAFWCNPISGHATLYWYQQILGQGPKLLIQFQNNGVVDDSQLPKDRFSAERLKGVDSTLKIQPAKLEDSAVYLCASSLRQGDEKLFFGSGTQLSVL.

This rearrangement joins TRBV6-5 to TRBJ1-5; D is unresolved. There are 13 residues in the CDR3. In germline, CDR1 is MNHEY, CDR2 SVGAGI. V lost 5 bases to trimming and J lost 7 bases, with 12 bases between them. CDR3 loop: CASSEVGRQPQHF. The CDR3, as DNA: TGTGCCAGCAGTGAAGTGGGGAGGCAGCCCCAGCATTTT.

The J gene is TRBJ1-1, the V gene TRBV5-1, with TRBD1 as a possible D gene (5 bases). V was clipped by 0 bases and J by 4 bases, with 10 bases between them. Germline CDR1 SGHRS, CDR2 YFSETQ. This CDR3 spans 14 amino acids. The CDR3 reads CASSLDRWGTEAFF. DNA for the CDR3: TGCGCCAGCAGCTTGGACAGGTGGGGCACTGAAGCTTTCTTT.

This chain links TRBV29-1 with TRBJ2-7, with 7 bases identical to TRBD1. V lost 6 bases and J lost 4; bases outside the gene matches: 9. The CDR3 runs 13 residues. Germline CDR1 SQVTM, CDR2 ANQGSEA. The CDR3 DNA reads TGCAGCGTCGAGACAGGGTCTGGTTACGAGCAGTACTTC. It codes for CSVETGSGYEQYF.

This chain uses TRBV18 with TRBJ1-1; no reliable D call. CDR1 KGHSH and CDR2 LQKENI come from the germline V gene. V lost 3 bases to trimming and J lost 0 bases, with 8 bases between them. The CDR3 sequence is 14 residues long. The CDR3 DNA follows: TGTGCCAGCTCACCCCTCGTTATGAACACTGAAGCTTTCTTT. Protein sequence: CASSPLVMNTEAFF.

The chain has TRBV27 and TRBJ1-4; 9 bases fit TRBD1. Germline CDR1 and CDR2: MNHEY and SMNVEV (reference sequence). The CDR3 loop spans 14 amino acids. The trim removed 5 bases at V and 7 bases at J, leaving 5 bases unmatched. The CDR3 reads CASSLDRGSEKLFF. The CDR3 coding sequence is TGTGCCAGCAGTCTAGACAGGGGGAGTGAAAAACTGTTTTTT.

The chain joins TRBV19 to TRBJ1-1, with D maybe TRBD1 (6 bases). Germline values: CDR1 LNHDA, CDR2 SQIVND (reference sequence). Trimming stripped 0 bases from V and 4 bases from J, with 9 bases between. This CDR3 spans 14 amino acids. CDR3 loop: CASSIEDRSTEAFF. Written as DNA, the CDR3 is TGTGCCAGTAGTATAGAAGACAGGTCCACTGAAGCTTTCTTT.

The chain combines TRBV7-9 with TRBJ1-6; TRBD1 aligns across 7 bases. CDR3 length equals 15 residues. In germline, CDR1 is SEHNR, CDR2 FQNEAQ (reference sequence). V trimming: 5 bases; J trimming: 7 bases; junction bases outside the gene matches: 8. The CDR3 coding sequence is TGTGCCAGCAGCCTACTTGGGACAGAAAATTCACCCCTCCACTTT. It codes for CASSLLGTENSPLHF.

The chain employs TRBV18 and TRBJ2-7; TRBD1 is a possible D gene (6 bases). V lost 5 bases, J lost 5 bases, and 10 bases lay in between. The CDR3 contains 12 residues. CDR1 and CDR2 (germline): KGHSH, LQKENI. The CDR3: CASSNRVDEQYF. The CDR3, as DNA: TGTGCCAGCTCAAACAGGGTCGACGAGCAGTACTTC.